What follows are 28 T cell receptor beta chains derived from one specimen sequenced in a study of glioma-infiltrating T cells. The iRepertoire nested amplicon-rescue multiplex PCR amplified TCR alpha and beta CDR3s from RNA. Each CDR3 protein gets one entry after TCRdb re-called the multiplex PCR reads with MiXCR. The sample includes some 180,000 distinct CDR3 sequences, around 30% of them seen just once. Material for sequencing was glioma tissue, nonneoplastic brain tissue, or PBMCs (not recorded which). The receptors were sampled from a human donor with low-grade glioma or glioblastoma, undergoing nonglioma brain surgery, or in good health (not recorded which).

This clonotype was observed a few times. This rearrangement joins TRBV5-1 to TRBJ2-7; D unclear. V lost 5 bases, J lost 0 bases, and 12 bases lay in between. Looked up from germline, CDR1 is SGHRS and CDR2 is YFSETQ. This CDR3 is 14 amino acids long. CDR3 DNA sequence: TGCGCCAGCAGTCCAGGCCCGTTCTCCTACGAGCAGTACTTC. As protein: CASSPGPFSYEQYF.

Many counts were recorded for this clonotype. The chain joins TRBV20-1 to TRBJ2-1; TRBD2 matches at 10 bases. CDR1 DFQATT and CDR2 SNEGSKA come from the germline V gene (reference sequence). The trim removed 0 bases at V and 0 bases at J, leaving 11 bases unmatched. The CDR3 extends over 19 amino acids. The CDR3 coding sequence is TGCAGTGCTAGAGATCGGACTAGCGGACGACCCTTCTCCTACAATGAGCAGTTCTTC. Protein product: CSARDRTSGRPFSYNEQFF.

This chain links TRBV5-1 with TRBJ2-7, with D possibly TRBD1 on 5 matching bases. CDR3 size: 13 residues. Deletions cut 3 bases from V and 5 bases from J, with 12 bases between. The germline gives CDR1 SGHRS, CDR2 YFSETQ. The CDR3 nucleotides read TGCGCCAGCAGCTCCCAGGGTGTCAACGAGCAGTACTTC. Translation gives CASSSQGVNEQYF.

This clonotype was counted many times. The genes are TRBV28 and TRBJ2-3, with 15 bases aligning to TRBD2. Germline-derived CDR1 and CDR2 are MDHEN and SYDVKM. J gave up 6 bases and V 5 bases, and 9 bases lay outside the gene matches. The CDR3 is 17 amino acids. This CDR3 is CASSPRTSGRAGDTQYF. The CDR3 nucleotides read TGTGCCAGCAGTCCAAGGACTAGCGGGAGGGCCGGGGATACGCAGTATTTT. The complete variable domain, with remaining parts taken from reference TRBV28 and TRBJ2-3, reads DVKVTQSSRYLVKRTGEKVFLECVQDMDHENMFWYRQDPGLGLRLIYFSYDVKMKEKGDIPEGYSVSREKKERFSLILESASTNQTSMYLCASSPRTSGRAGDTQYFGPGTRLTVL.

On this clonotype: The junction departs from germline at one end; a sequencing error may be responsible. V is TRBV27 and J is TRBJ1-6; 7 bases align to TRBD1. The CDR3 has 15 residues. Germline CDR1 reads MNHEY; CDR2 reads SMNVEV (reference sequence). In DNA form, the CDR3 reads TGTGCCAGCAGTTTAGAAAAGGGGGCCAATTCGCCCCTCCACTTT. This translates into CASSLEKGANSPLHF.

This clonotype was picked up a small number of times. The genes are TRBV10-3 and TRBJ1-2, with TRBD1 matching over 7 bases. Germline loops: CDR1 ENHRY, CDR2 SYGVKD. CDR3 length: 16 residues. V was clipped by 0 bases and J by 2 bases; unmatched bases: 6. For the CDR3, the DNA is TGTGCCATCAGTGAGTCGACGGGGACAGTAAACTATGGCTACACCTTC. As protein: CAISESTGTVNYGYTF.

This clonotype was observed at least ten times. The gene calls are TRBV6-6 and TRBJ2-7; 9 nucleotides line up with TRBD1. Trimming removed 3 bases from V and 2 bases from J; junction bases left unmatched: 5. The CDR3 runs 15 residues. Germline CDR1 reads MNHNY; CDR2 reads SVGAGI (reference sequence). The chain's CDR3 is CASSYSGQGTYEQYF. DNA of the CDR3: TGTGCCAGCAGTTATTCGGGACAGGGAACCTACGAGCAGTACTTC.

About this clonotype itself: One junction end does not reproduce the germline sequence, and a read error may be involved. This rearrangement joins TRBV4-1 to TRBJ2-3; 8 bases map to TRBD2. Germline-derived CDR1 and CDR2 are MGHRA and YSYEKL. The CDR3 is 15 residues long. This CDR3 reads CASSQAGGTPDTRYF. The CDR3 DNA reads as TGCGCCAGCAGCCAAGCGGGAGGGACCCCAGATACGCGGTATTTT.

With regard to this clonotype: This may arise from a read error, as a much more abundant clone is one base away. This chain uses TRBV6-5 with TRBJ2-3; D ambiguous. V dropped 5 bases and J dropped 7 bases, with 16 bases sitting between them. The CDR3 spans 14 residues. Germline assignment: CDR1 MNHEY and CDR2 SVGAGI. The CDR3 here is CASSGLGTKNTQYF. Written as DNA, the CDR3 is TGTGCCAGCAGTGGGCTGGGAACTAAAAATACGCAGTATTTT.

The genes are TRBV29-1 and TRBJ2-7; TRBD1 matches at 7 bases. Germline V gives CDR1 SQVTM, CDR2 ANQGSEA. After removal of 1 base from V and 2 bases from J, the junction contained 5 bases not matched to a gene. The CDR3 has 14 residues. CDR3 coding DNA: TGCAGCGTTGAAGTCACAGGGGCCACCTACGAGCAGTACTTC. Translation gives CSVEVTGATYEQYF.

This clonotype was seen only once. A much larger clone is a single base away; this may be a read error. This sequence joins TRBV19 and TRBJ1-1, with D possibly matching TRBD1 (5 bases). The CDR3 is 15 residues long. Germline values: CDR1 LNHDA, CDR2 SQIVND (reference sequence). CDR3 protein: CASSIHGGVNAEAFF. In DNA form, the CDR3 reads TGTGCCAGTAGTATCCATGGGGGGGTGAACGCTGAAGCTTTCTTT. The full variable domain, its missing parts supplied by reference TRBV19 and TRBJ1-1, is DGGITQSPKYLFRKEGQNVTLSCEQNLNHDAMYWYRQDPGQGLRLIYYSQIVNDFQKGDIAEGYSVSREKKESFPLTVTSAQKNPTAFYLCASSIHGGVNAEAFFGQGTRLTVV.

Ten or more counts support this clonotype. This chain joins TRBV7-2 and TRBJ2-1; D is uncertain. This CDR3 contains 12 residues. The germline V gene encodes CDR1 SGHTA and CDR2 FQGNSA. The V end lost 3 bases, the J end lost 8 bases, and 8 bases lay between the germline ends. CDR3: CASSFYNDEQFF. The CDR3 DNA follows: TGTGCCAGCAGCTTCTATAACGATGAGCAGTTCTTC.

This clonotype was counted many times. The CDR3 region is CASSQTDREAFF. CDR3 DNA sequence: TGTGCCAGCAGCCAAACAGACCGTGAAGCTTTCTTT. The V call is TRBV4-2, the J call TRBJ1-1; D unclear. Germline CDR1 LGHNA, CDR2 YNFKEQ. There are 12 residues in the CDR3. Trimming took 2 bases from V and 7 from J, leaving 8 bases between them.

The chain employs TRBV12-3 or TRBV12-4 and TRBJ2-2, with D hard to call. The CDR3 sequence is 14 residues long. Trimming pared 6 bases from V and 7 bases from J, leaving 15 bases between. CDR3 loop: CASSRTRSSGELFF. Written as DNA, the CDR3 is TGTGCCAGCAGCCGAACCCGGTCGAGCGGGGAGCTGTTTTTT.

The chain joins TRBV25-1 to TRBJ2-5, with TRBD1 matching over 7 bases. Germline CDR1 is MGHDK and CDR2 is SYGVNS. The CDR3 has 14 amino acids. Trimming took 2 bases from V and 5 from J; bases not matched to a gene: 5. The CDR3 nucleotides read TGTGCCAGCAGTGAAAGGGGACAGAGGGAGACCCAGTACTTC. Encoded protein: CASSERGQRETQYF. Full variable domain (remainder filled in from reference TRBV25-1 and TRBJ2-5): EADIYQTPRYLVIGTGKKITLECSQTMGHDKMYWYQQDPGMELHLIHYSYGVNSTEKGDLSSESTVSRIRTEHFPLTLESARPSHTSQYLCASSERGQRETQYFGPGTRLLVL.

V and J are TRBV12-5 and TRBJ2-7; 7 positions agree with TRBD2. CDR1 and CDR2 (germline): LGHNT, FRNRAP. V dropped 8 bases and J dropped 2; count of bases not matched to a gene: 6. CDR3 length: 13 residues. This CDR3 is CASTGGETYEQYF. Here the CDR3 DNA reads TGTGCTAGTACGGGAGGAGAAACCTACGAGCAGTACTTC.

This clonotype was observed many times. J is TRBJ2-3 and V is TRBV7-6; 12 bases map to TRBD2. The ends lost 2 bases at V and 1 base at J; junction bases unmatched: 1. Per germline, CDR1 SGHVS and CDR2 FNYEAQ. This CDR3 region has 16 residues. The CDR3: CASSLRTSGGTDTQYF. DNA of the CDR3: TGTGCCAGCAGCTTACGGACTAGCGGGGGCACAGATACGCAGTATTTT.

In its sample, this clonotype was seen many times. The V gene is TRBV29-1, the J gene TRBJ1-2; the D gene is possibly TRBD1 (5 bases). V lost 7 bases and J 6 bases, leaving 9 bases between the germline ends. The CDR3 consists of 10 residues. CDR1 is SQVTM, CDR2 ANQGSEA, per germline. CDR3 DNA sequence: TGCAGCGACGAGGGGCATGGCTACACCTTC. This gives the protein CSDEGHGYTF.

Only one count was recorded for this clonotype. The rearrangement joins TRBV4-3 to TRBJ1-1; D unresolved. V lost 1 base and J 5 bases, leaving 11 bases between the germline ends. CDR3 size: 14 residues. Germline CDR1 and CDR2: LGHNA and YSLEER. The CDR3 bases are TGCGCCAGCAGCCAAGGAAGTTCCCCGACTGAAGCTTTCTTT. It encodes CASSQGSSPTEAFF.

This clonotype was detected ten times or more. The J gene is TRBJ1-1, the V gene TRBV14; D is undetermined. The CDR3 length is 15 residues. Trimming took 2 bases from V and 0 from J, leaving 10 bases between them. CDR1 and CDR2 from the germline V gene are SGHDN and FVKESK. The CDR3 DNA is TGTGCCAGCAGCCAATCCCCCAGAATGAACACTGAAGCTTTCTTT. Encoded protein: CASSQSPRMNTEAFF.

This clonotype was seen just once. This may stem from a read error, because a much larger clone lies one nucleotide away. This CDR3 fails to terminate in the conserved phenylalanine or tryptophan, so it likely reflects a read error. In DNA, the CDR3 is TGTGCCAGCAGCCCCAGTGGGACAACCGGGGCCTACGAGCAGTACTCC. Residues: CASSPSGTTGAYEQYS. The rearrangement joins TRBV7-2 to TRBJ2-7, with a weak D call TRBD1 (6 bases). The V end was cut by 5 bases, the J end by 2 bases, with 19 bases between. Germline CDR1 is SGHTA and CDR2 is FQGNSA. The CDR3 runs 16 residues.

The sample holds many counts of this clonotype. The V call is TRBV20-1, the J call TRBJ2-3; 9 bases are shared with TRBD2. CDR3 length equals 16 residues. Germline V gene sequence: CDR1 DFQATT, CDR2 SNEGSKA (reference sequence). Trimming took 0 bases from V and 1 from J; bases not matched to a gene: 5. In nucleotides, the CDR3 is TGCAGTGCTAGAGATCCGCTAGCGGGGCGCACAGATACGCAGTATTTT. This codes for CSARDPLAGRTDTQYF.

The chain links TRBV30 to TRBJ2-1, with TRBD2 identical over 8 bases. J gave up 12 bases and V 3 bases, and 7 bases lay outside the gene matches. From germline, CDR1 is GTSNPN and CDR2 SVGIG (reference sequence). The CDR3 extends over 12 amino acids. The CDR3 coding sequence is TGTGCCTGGAGCCCCGACGCGGGGGGGCAGTTCTTC. It encodes CAWSPDAGGQFF.

Concerning this clonotype itself: Germline is not matched at one junction end, which may reflect a read error. This chain links TRBV20-1 with TRBJ1-2; 9 bases agree with TRBD1. The germline V gene has CDR1 DFQATT and CDR2 SNEGSKA (reference sequence). The CDR3 totals 15 residues. The CDR3 here is CSGTLTGGADYGYAF. The DNA for the CDR3 is TGCAGTGGTACCCTCACAGGGGGCGCGGACTATGGCTACGCCTTC.

Ten or more counts support this clonotype. J is TRBJ2-3 and V is TRBV27; D unresolved. V was clipped by 8 bases and J by 0 bases, with 12 bases between them. Germline V gene sequence: CDR1 MNHEY, CDR2 SMNVEV (reference sequence). This CDR3 is 14 amino acids long. In DNA, the CDR3 is TGTGCCAGCCGAGAGTTGCGCAGCACAGATACGCAGTATTTT. It codes for CASRELRSTDTQYF.

This clonotype came up many times. V is TRBV24-1 and J is TRBJ2-1; 12 positions match TRBD2. With V trimmed by 4 bases and J by 6 bases, 6 bases remained unmatched. Germline assignment: CDR1 KGHDR and CDR2 SFDVKD. The CDR3 is 16 amino acids. The CDR3 nucleotides are TGTGCCACCAGTGACCCGACTAGCGGGAGTTCCAATGAGCAGTTCTTC. It encodes CATSDPTSGSSNEQFF.

A word on this clonotype: This may be a read error, as it is one base from a much larger clone. The chain couples TRBV5-4 to TRBJ1-1; no definite D call. The germline gives CDR1 SGHNT, CDR2 YYREEE (reference sequence). The length of the CDR3 is 13 residues. The CDR3 region is CASGLDGNTEAFF. The CDR3 DNA reads TGTGCCAGCGGCTTGGACGGGAACACTGAAGCTTTCTTT.

This clonotype was recorded many times. V and J are TRBV6-2 or TRBV6-3 and TRBJ2-7; 7 nucleotides agree with TRBD2. Germline CDR1 reads MNHEY; CDR2 reads SVGEGT. Trimming at V came to 2 bases and at J to 4 bases, leaving 8 bases not matched to a gene. The CDR3 loop spans 15 amino acids. The CDR3 bases are TGTGCCAGCAGTTACAGCGGCGGGAGAGGGTACGAGCAGTACTTC. Its protein product is CASSYSGGRGYEQYF.